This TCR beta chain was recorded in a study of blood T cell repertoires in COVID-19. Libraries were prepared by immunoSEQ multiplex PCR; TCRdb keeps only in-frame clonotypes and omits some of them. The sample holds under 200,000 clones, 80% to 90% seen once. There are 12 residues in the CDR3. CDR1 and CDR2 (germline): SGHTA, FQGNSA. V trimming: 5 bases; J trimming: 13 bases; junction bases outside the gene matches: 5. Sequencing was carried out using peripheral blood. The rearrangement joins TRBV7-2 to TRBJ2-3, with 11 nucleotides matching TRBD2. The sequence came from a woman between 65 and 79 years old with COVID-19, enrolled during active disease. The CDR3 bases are TGTGCCAGCAGCGAGGGTAGCGGGAGGGAGTATTTT. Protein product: CASSEGSGREYF.